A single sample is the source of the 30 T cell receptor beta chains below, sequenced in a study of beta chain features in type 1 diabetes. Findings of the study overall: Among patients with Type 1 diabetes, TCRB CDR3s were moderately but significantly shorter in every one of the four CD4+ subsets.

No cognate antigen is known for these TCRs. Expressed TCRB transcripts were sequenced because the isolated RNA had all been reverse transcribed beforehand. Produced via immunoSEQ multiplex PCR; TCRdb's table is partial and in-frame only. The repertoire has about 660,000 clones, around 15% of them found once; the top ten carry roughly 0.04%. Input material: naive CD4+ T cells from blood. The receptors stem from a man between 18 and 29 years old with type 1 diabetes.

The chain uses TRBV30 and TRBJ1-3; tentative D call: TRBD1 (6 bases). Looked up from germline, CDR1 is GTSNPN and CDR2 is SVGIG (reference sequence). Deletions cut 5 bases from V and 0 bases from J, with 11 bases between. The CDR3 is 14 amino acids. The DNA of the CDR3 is TGTGCCTGGGTAACAGGGTCCTCTGGAAACACCATATATTTT. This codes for CAWVTGSSGNTIYF.

The CDR3 protein is CASSVGGGGLQETQYF. For the CDR3, the DNA is TGTGCCAGCAGCGTAGGCGGCGGTGGTCTCCAAGAGACCCAGTACTTC. The chain recombines TRBV9 with TRBJ2-5, with D unclear. The CDR3 has 16 residues. Trimming left V 0 bases short and J 1 base short, with 13 bases between. The germline CDR1 and CDR2 sequences are SGDLS and YYNGEE.

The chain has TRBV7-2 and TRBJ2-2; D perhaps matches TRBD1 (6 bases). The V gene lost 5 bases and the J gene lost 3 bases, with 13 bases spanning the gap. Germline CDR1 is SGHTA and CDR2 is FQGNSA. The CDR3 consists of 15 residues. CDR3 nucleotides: TGTGCCAGCAGCGGATACAGGGAAGACACCGGGGAGCTGTTTTTT. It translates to CASSGYREDTGELFF. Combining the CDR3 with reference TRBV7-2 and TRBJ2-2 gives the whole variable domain GAGVSQSPSNKVTEKGKDVELRCDPISGHTALYWYRQSLGQGLEFLIYFQGNSAPDKSGLPSDRFSAERTGGSVSTLTIQRTQQEDSAVYLCASSGYREDTGELFFGEGSRLTVL.

CDR3 residues: CASSLGRPGETQYF. CDR3 nucleotide sequence: TGCGCCAGCAGCTTGGGTCGACCCGGGGAGACCCAGTACTTC. The chain recombines TRBV5-1 with TRBJ2-5; D remains unclear. Trimming removed 0 bases from V and 5 bases from J, with 11 bases in between. Germline V gives CDR1 SGHRS, CDR2 YFSETQ. The CDR3 has 14 residues.

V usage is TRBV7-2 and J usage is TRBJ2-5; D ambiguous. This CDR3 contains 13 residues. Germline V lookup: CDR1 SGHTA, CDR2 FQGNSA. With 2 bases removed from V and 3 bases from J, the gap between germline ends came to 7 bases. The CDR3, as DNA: TGTGCCAGCAGCTTATGGGCCGAAGAGACCCAGTACTTC. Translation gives CASSLWAEETQYF.

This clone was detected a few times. The CDR3, as DNA: TGTGCCAGCAGCTTAGGGACACCGACGGGTGAGCAGTTCTTC. It specifies CASSLGTPTGEQFF. The J gene is TRBJ2-1, the V gene TRBV7-3, with D perhaps TRBD1 (6 bases). V was cut by 2 bases and J by 9 bases, with 14 bases left in between. This CDR3 region has 14 residues. Germline V gene data show CDR1 as SGHTA and CDR2 as FQGTGA.

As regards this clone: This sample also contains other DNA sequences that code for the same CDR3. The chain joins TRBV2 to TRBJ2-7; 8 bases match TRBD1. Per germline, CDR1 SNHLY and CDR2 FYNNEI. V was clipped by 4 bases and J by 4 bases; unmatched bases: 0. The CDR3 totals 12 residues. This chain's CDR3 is CASSGTGYEQYF. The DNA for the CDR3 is TGTGCCAGCAGTGGGACAGGGTACGAGCAGTACTTC.

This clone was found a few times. The CDR3 region is CASLGTSQSGANVLTF. CDR3 bases: TGTGCCAGCCTAGGGACTAGCCAATCTGGGGCCAACGTCCTGACTTTC. The chain has TRBV2 and TRBJ2-6; 9 bases align to TRBD2. Germline trimming cut 8 bases from V and 1 base from J; bases unmatched to any gene: 6. The CDR3 spans 16 residues. Germline CDR1 and CDR2: SNHLY and FYNNEI.

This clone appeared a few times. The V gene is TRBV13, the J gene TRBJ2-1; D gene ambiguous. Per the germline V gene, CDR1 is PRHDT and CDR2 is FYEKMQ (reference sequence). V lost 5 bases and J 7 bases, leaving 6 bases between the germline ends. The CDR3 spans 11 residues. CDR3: CASSRRNEQFF. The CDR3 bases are TGTGCCAGCAGCCGAAGAAATGAGCAGTTCTTC.

The CDR3 reads CASSEKQGSQAEAFF. The CDR3 nucleotides are TGTGCCAGCAGCGAAAAACAGGGATCGCAGGCTGAAGCTTTCTTT. This chain links TRBV9 with TRBJ1-1, with D possibly being TRBD1 (6 bases). This CDR3 comprises 15 residues. V was pared by 3 bases and J by 6 bases, with 18 bases between. The germline V gene has CDR1 SGDLS and CDR2 YYNGEE.

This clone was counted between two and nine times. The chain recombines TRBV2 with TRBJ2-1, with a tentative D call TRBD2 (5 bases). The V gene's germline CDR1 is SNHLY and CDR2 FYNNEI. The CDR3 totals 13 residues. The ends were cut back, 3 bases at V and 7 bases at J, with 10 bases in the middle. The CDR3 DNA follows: TGTGCCAGCAGTGAGAGGGCCCGGAATGAGCAGTTCTTC. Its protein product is CASSERARNEQFF.

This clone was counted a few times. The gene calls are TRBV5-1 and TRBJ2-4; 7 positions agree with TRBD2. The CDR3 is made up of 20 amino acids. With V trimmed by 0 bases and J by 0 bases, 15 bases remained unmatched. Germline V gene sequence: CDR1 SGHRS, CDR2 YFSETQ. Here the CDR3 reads CASSLGLAGLNLGAKNIQYF. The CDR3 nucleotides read TGCGCCAGCAGCTTGGGTTTAGCGGGCCTTAATTTAGGAGCCAAAAACATTCAGTACTTC.

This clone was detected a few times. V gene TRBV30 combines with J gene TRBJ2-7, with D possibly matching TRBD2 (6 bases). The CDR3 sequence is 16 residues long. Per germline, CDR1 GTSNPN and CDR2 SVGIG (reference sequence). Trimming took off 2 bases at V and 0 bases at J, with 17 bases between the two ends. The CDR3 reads CAWSSTPGTASYEQYF. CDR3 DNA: TGTGCCTGGAGTTCCACCCCCGGGACTGCCTCCTACGAGCAGTACTTC.

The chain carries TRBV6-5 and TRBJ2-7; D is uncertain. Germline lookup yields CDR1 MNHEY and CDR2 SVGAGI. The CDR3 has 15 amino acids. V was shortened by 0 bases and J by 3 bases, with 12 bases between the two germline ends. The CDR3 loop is CASSYSDGHFYEQYF. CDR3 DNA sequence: TGTGCCAGCAGTTACTCGGACGGCCACTTCTACGAGCAGTACTTC.

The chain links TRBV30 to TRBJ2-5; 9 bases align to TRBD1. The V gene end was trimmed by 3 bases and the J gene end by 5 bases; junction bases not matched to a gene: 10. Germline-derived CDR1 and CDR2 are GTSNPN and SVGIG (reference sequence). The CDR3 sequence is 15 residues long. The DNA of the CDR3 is TGTGCCTGGAGAGAAGGACAGGGGATCGGGGAGACCCAGTACTTC. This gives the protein CAWREGQGIGETQYF.

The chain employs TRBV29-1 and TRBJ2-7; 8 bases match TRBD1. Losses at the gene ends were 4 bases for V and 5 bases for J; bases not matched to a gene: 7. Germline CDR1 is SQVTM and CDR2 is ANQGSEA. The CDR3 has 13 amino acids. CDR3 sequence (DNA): TGCAGCGTTGGGAACAGGGGGACAAACGAGCAGTACTTC. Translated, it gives CSVGNRGTNEQYF.

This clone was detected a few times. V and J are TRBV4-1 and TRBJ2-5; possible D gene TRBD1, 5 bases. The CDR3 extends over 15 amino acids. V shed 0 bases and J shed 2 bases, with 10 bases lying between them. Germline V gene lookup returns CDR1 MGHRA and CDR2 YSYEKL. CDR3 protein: CASSQDQGRQETQYF. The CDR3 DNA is TGCGCCAGCAGCCAAGATCAGGGCCGGCAAGAGACCCAGTACTTC.

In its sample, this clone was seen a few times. The CDR3 loop is CASSRSTGGIYEQYF. In nucleotides, the CDR3 is TGCGCCAGCAGTCGGTCGACAGGGGGCATCTACGAGCAGTACTTC. V usage is TRBV5-1 and J usage is TRBJ2-7; 10 bases are a match to TRBD1. The V segment lost 5 bases and the J segment 3 bases; nucleotides outside the gene matches: 8. Germline values: CDR1 SGHRS, CDR2 YFSETQ. The CDR3 has 15 residues. Using reference TRBV5-1 and TRBJ2-7 for the parts outside the CDR3, the full variable domain is KAGVTQTPRYLIKTRGQQVTLSCSPISGHRSVSWYQQTPGQGLQFLFEYFSETQRNKGNFPGRFSGRQFSNSRSEMNVSTLELGDSALYLCASSRSTGGIYEQYFGPGTRLTVT.

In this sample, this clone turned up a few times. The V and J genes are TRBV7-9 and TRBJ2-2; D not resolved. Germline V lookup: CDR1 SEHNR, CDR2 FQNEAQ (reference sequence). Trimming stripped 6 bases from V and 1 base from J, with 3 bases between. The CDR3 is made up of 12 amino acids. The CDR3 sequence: CASSRNTGELFF. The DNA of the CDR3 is TGTGCCAGCAGTCGGAACACCGGGGAGCTGTTTTTT.

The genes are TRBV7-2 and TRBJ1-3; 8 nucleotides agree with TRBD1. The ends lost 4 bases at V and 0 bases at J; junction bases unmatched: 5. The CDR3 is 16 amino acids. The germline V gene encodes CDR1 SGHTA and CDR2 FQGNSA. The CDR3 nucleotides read TGTGCCAGCAGCTCGACAGGGGTCCGCTCTGGAAACACCATATATTTT. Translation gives CASSSTGVRSGNTIYF.

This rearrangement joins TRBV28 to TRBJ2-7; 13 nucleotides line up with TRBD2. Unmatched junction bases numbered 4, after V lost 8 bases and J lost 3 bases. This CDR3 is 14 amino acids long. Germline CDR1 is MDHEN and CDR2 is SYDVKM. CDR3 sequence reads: CASVLAGGRYEQYF. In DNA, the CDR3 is TGTGCCAGCGTACTAGCGGGGGGGCGCTACGAGCAGTACTTC.

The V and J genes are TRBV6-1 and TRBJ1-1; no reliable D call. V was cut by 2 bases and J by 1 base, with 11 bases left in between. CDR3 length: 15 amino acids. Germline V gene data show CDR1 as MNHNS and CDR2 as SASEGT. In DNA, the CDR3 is TGTGCCAGCAGTGAACGGAGGCACCAGAACACTGAAGCTTTCTTT. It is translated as CASSERRHQNTEAFF.

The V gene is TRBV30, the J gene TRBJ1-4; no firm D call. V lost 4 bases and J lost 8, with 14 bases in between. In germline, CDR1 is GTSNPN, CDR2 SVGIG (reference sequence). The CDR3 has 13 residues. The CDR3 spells CAWNPYGGEKLFF. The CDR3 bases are TGTGCCTGGAACCCCTATGGAGGGGAAAAACTGTTTTTT. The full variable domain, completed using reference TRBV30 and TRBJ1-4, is SQTIHQWPATLVQPVGSPLSLECTVEGTSNPNLYWYRQAAGRGLQLLFYSVGIGQISSEVPQNLSASRPQDRQFILSSKKLLLSDSGFYLCAWNPYGGEKLFFGSGTQLSVL.

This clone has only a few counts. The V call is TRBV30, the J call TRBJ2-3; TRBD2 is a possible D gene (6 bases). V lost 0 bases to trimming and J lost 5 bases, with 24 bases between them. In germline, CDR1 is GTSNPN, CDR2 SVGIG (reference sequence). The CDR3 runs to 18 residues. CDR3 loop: CAWSVKELAEPFGDTQYF. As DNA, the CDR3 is TGTGCCTGGAGTGTAAAGGAGTTAGCGGAGCCCTTCGGAGATACGCAGTATTTT.

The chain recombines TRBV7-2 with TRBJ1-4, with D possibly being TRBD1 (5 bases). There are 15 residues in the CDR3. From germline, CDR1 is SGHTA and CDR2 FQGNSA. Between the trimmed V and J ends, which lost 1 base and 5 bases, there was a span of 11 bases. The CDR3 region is CASSLVVGRNEKLFF. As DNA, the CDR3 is TGTGCCAGCAGCTTAGTAGTGGGGCGGAATGAAAAACTGTTTTTT.

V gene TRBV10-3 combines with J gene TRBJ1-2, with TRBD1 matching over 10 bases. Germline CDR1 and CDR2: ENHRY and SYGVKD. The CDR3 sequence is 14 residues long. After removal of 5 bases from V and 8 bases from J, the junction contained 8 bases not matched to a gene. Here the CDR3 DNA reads TGTGCCATCAGTCGGACAGGGGGGACGAGCGGCTACACCTTC. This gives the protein CAISRTGGTSGYTF.

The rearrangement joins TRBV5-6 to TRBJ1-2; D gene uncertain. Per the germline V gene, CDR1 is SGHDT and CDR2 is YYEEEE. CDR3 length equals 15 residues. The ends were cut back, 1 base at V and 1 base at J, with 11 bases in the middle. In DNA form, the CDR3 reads TGTGCCAGCAGCTTGCGGCTCGGGCTTAACTATGGCTACACCTTC. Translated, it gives CASSLRLGLNYGYTF.

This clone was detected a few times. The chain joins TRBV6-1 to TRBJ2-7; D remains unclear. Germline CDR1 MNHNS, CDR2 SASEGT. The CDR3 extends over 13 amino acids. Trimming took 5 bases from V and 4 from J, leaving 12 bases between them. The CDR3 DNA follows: TGTGCCAGCAGTCAGCCCACACCATACGAGCAGTACTTC. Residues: CASSQPTPYEQYF.

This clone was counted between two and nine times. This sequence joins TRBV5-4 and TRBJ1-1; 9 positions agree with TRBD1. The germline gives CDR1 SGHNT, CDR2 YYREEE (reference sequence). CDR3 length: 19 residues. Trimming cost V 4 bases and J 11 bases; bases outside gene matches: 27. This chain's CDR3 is CASSVGNPSLAGQGDRAFF. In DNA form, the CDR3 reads TGTGCCAGCAGCGTTGGGAATCCTTCTCTTGCGGGACAGGGTGATCGGGCTTTCTTT.

The CDR3 nucleotides are TGCGCCAGCAGCCAAGAGACAGGGGGCGCGAATGGCTACACCTTC. It encodes CASSQETGGANGYTF. The chain couples TRBV4-1 to TRBJ1-2, with 10 nucleotides matching TRBD1. With V trimmed by 0 bases and J by 6 bases, 4 bases remained unmatched. Germline CDR1 and CDR2: MGHRA and YSYEKL. CDR3 size: 15 residues.